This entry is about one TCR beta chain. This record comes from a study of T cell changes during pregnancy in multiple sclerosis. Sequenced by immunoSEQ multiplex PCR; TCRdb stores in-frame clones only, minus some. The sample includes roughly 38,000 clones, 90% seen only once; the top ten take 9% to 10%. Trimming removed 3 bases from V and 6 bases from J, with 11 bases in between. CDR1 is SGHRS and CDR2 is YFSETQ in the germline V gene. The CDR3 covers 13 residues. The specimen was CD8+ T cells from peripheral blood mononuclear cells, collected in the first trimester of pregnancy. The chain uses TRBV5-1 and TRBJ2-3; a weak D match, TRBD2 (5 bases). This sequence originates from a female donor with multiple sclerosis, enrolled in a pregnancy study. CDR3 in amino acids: CASSSRRADTQYF. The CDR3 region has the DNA TGCGCCAGCAGCTCAAGGCGGGCGGATACGCAGTATTTT.